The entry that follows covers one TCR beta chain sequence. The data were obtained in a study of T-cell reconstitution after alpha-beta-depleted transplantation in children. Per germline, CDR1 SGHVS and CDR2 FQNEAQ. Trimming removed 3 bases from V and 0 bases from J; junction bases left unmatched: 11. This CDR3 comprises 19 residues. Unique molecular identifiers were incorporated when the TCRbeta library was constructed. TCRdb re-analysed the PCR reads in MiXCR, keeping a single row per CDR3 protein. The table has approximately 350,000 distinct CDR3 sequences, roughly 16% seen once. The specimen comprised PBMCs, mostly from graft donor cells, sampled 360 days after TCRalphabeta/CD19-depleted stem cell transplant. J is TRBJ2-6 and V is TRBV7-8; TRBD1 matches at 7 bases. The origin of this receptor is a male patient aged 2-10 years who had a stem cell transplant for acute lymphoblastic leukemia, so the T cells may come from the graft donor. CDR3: CASSLRVRQGPSGANVLTF. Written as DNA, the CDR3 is TGTGCCAGCAGCTTGAGGGTTCGACAGGGCCCCTCTGGGGCCAACGTCCTGACTTTC.